The 4 T cell receptor beta chains below all came from one sample that was sequenced in a study of cytomegalovirus exposure and HLA in healthy donors. PCR primers comprised 60 Vbeta and 13 Jbeta primers. Assay: immunoSEQ multiplex PCR; the TCRdb copy retains only in-frame clones and omits some. The table lists some 150,000 clones, 70% to 85% of them singletons. Specimen: PBMCs. The receptors originated from a man between 35 and 55 years old in good health and CMV-seronegative.

This chain joins TRBV6-6 and TRBJ1-5; D is ambiguous. Germline-derived CDR1 and CDR2 are MNHNY and SVGAGI (reference sequence). The CDR3 covers 14 residues. The V end lost 3 bases, the J end lost 5 bases, and 11 bases lay between the germline ends. CDR3 region: CASSYEWRDQPQHF. The CDR3 DNA reads as TGTGCCAGCAGTTATGAATGGAGAGATCAGCCCCAGCATTTT.

V gene TRBV15 combines with J gene TRBJ2-7; a weak D match, TRBD2 (6 bases). There are 14 residues in the CDR3. Trimming removed 2 bases at V and 3 bases at J, with 11 bases between. Germline V CDR1 and CDR2: LNHNV, YYDKDF (reference sequence). CDR3 region: CATSRYGGNYEQYF. The CDR3 DNA reads as TGTGCCACCAGCAGATATGGGGGGAACTACGAGCAGTACTTC.

This clone came up once. This chain uses TRBV5-1 with TRBJ2-5; D unresolved. Germline loops: CDR1 SGHRS, CDR2 YFSETQ. V dropped 2 bases and J dropped 3 bases, with 8 bases sitting between them. This CDR3 has 13 amino acids. In nucleotides, the CDR3 is TGCGCCAGCAGCTTACGTCCAGAAGAGACCCAGTACTTC. Residues: CASSLRPEETQYF.

The J gene is TRBJ2-1, the V gene TRBV15; 7 positions match TRBD2. Germline CDR1 LNHNV, CDR2 YYDKDF (reference sequence). The CDR3 length is 17 residues. V trimming: 0 bases; J trimming: 4 bases; junction bases outside the gene matches: 9. The CDR3 DNA follows: TGTGCCACCAGCAGAGATTCGCGGGGGACGGTTTACAATGAGCAGTTCTTC. Its protein product is CATSRDSRGTVYNEQFF.